This T cell receptor (beta chain) was sequenced during a study of cytomegalovirus exposure and HLA in healthy donors. Study-level points and caveats: CMV antigen specificity was confirmed in vitro for a few CMV-associated chains. Later on, an analysis tied 18,000 or so TCR beta sequences to HLA alleles at 0.05 false discovery rate. Later analysis showed most CMV-associated TCR beta chains appearing HLA-restricted. Altogether, 160 or so TCR beta chains were recorded as cytomegalovirus-associated.

The PCR contained 60 Vbeta and 13 Jbeta primers. Assay: immunoSEQ multiplex PCR; the TCRdb copy retains only in-frame clones and omits some. The sample comprises some 170,000 clones, roughly 70% of which are singletons, and under 3.5% rests with the top ten. V lost 6 bases, J lost 6 bases, and 12 bases lay in between. Germline assignment: CDR1 MNHEY and CDR2 SVGAGI. The CDR3 extends over 13 amino acids. To note about this clone: Its antigen is unidentified.

This chain links TRBV6-5 with TRBJ1-5; D perhaps matches TRBD1 (6 bases). This sequence was found in a woman in her 30s in good health and CMV-seronegative. The specimen sequenced was PBMCs. CDR3 region: CASSPGVFQPQHF. The CDR3 DNA reads TGTGCCAGCAGCCCAGGGGTTTTTCAGCCCCAGCATTTT.